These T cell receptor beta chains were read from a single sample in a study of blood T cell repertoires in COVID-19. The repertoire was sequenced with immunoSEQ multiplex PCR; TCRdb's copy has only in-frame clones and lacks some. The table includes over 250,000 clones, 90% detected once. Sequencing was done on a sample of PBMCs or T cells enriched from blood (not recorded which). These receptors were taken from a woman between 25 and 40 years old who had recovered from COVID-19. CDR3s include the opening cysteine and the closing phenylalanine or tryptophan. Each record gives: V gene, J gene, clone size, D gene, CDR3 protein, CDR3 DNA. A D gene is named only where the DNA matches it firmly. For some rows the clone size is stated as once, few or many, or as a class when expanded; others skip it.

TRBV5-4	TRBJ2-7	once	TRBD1	CASSSGQGTYEQYF	TGTGCCAGCAGTTCGGGACAGGGGACCTACGAGCAGTACTTC
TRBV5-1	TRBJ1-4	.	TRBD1	CASKHEGAAEKLFF	TGCGCCAGCAAACATGAGGGGGCTGCTGAAAAACTGTTTTTT
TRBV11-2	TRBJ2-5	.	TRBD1	CASSSALVDRETQYF	TGTGCCAGCAGCTCTGCCCTCGTGGACAGGGAGACCCAGTACTTC
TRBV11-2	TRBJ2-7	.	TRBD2	CASSTRLAGSYEQYF	TGTGCCAGCAGCACCAGACTAGCGGGGTCCTACGAGCAGTACTTC
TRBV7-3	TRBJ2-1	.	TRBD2	CTRGGGRCFWDYNEQFF	TGTACCAGGGGCGGCGGGAGGTGTTTTTGGGACTACAATGAGCAGTTCTTC
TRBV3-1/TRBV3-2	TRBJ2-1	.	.	CASSNREIAGFNEQFF	TGTGCCAGCAGCAACAGGGAAATAGCGGGTTTCAATGAGCAGTTCTTC
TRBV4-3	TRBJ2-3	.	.	CASSSRGGQGDTQYF	TGCGCCAGCAGCTCAAGGGGCGGCCAAGGAGATACGCAGTATTTT
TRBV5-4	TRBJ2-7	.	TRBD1	CASSPGQGAYEQYF	TGTGCCAGCAGCCCAGGACAGGGGGCCTACGAGCAGTACTTC
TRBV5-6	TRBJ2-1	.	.	CASSSTGGPYNEQFF	TGTGCCAGCAGCTCCACGGGCGGGCCCTACAATGAGCAGTTCTTC
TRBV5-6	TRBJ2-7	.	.	CASGRDSSYEQYF	TGTGCCAGCGGCCGAGACAGCTCCTACGAGCAGTACTTC
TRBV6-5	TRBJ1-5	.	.	CASGKTAEGQPQHF	TGTGCCAGCGGTAAGACGGCGGAGGGACAGCCCCAGCATTTT
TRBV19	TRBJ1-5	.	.	CASSISLGSNLPQHF	TGTGCCAGTAGTATTTCCTTGGGCAGCAATCTGCCCCAGCATTTT
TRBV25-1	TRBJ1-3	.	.	CASSGLLGQPSGNTIYF	TGTGCCAGCAGTGGACTATTAGGACAGCCATCTGGAAACACCATATATTTT
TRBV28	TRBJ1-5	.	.	CASSLDIRNYQPQHF	TGTGCCAGCAGCTTGGACATCCGAAACTATCAGCCCCAGCATTTT
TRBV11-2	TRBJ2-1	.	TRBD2	CASSLLAGWNEQFF	TGTGCCAGCAGCTTGCTAGCGGGATGGAATGAGCAGTTCTTC
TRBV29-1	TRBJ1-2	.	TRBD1	CSVYGTVYGYTF	TGCAGCGTCTACGGGACAGTCTATGGCTACACCTTC
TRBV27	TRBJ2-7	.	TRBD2	CASSPGLAESPTPYEQYF	TGTGCCAGCAGTCCAGGACTAGCGGAGTCCCCCACCCCCTACGAGCAGTACTTC
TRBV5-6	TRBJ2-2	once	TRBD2	CASSPGGGSTGELFF	TGTGCCAGCAGCCCGGGGGGGGGTTCCACCGGGGAGCTGTTTTTT
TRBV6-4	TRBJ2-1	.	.	CASSEHLDYEQFF	TGTGCCAGCAGTGAGCACTTAGATTATGAGCAGTTCTTC
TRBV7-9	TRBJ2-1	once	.	CASSTRTQSSSYNEQFF	TGTGCCAGCAGCACCAGGACACAATCCAGCTCCTACAATGAGCAGTTCTTC
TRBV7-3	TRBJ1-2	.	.	CASSLTAGGFYGYTF	TGTGCCAGCAGCTTAACAGCGGGGGGTTTCTATGGCTACACCTTC
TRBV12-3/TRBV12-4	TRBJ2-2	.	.	CASSLYRTGELFF	TGTGCCAGCAGTTTATATCGCACCGGGGAGCTGTTTTTT
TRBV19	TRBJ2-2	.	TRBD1	CASRDRGAGAGELFF	TGTGCCAGTAGGGACAGGGGCGCCGGCGCCGGGGAGCTGTTTTTT
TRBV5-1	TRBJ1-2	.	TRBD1	CASSLAALGTADGYTF	TGCGCCAGCAGCTTGGCCGCCTTAGGGACAGCCGATGGCTACACCTTC
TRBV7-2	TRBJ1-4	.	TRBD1	CASSLLGQGNEKLFF	TGTGCCAGCAGCTTATTGGGACAGGGGAATGAAAAACTGTTTTTT
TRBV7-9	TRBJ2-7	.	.	CASSYEGGGPYEQYF	TGTGCCAGCAGCTATGAAGGGGGAGGGCCCTACGAGCAGTACTTC
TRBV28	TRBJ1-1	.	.	CASSLTSGTEAFF	TGTGCCAGCAGTTTGACGTCGGGCACTGAAGCTTTCTTT
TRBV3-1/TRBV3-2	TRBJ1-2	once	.	CASSQEQSYGYTF	TGTGCCAGCAGCCAAGAACAATCCTATGGCTACACCTTC
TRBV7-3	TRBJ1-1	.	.	CASSLNLRAGNTEAFF	TGTGCCAGCAGCTTAAATCTCAGGGCTGGTAACACTGAAGCTTTCTTT
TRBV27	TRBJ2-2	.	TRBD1	CASRRTGGTGELFF	TGTGCCAGCCGCCGGACAGGGGGCACCGGGGAGCTGTTTTTT
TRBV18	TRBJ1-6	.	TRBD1	CASSPTGTGMNTPLHF	TGTGCCAGCTCACCAACCGGGACAGGGATGAATACACCCCTCCACTTT
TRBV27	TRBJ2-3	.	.	CATSTDRATDTQYF	TGTGCCACCTCAACCGACAGAGCTACAGATACGCAGTATTTT
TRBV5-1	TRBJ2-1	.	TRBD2	CASSSGLAGNNEQFF	TGCGCCAGCAGCTCGGGACTAGCGGGAAACAATGAGCAGTTCTTC
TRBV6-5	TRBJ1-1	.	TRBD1	CASSYSWGQLNTEAFF	TGTGCCAGCAGTTACTCCTGGGGACAGCTGAACACTGAAGCTTTCTTT
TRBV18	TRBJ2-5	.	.	CASSPNPGQGAETQYF	TGTGCCAGCTCACCTAATCCGGGACAAGGGGCAGAGACCCAGTACTTC
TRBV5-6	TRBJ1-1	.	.	CASSFRGVNTEAFF	TGTGCCAGCAGCTTCCGGGGGGTGAACACTGAAGCTTTCTTT
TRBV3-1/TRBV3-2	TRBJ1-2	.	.	CASSQDQTGQGYTF	TGTGCCAGCAGCCAAGACCAGACAGGTCAGGGCTACACCTTC
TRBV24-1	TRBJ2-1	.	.	CATSDLAGKQFF	TGTGCCACCAGTGATTTGGCAGGGAAGCAGTTCTTC
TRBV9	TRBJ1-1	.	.	CASGEQGNEAFF	TGTGCCAGCGGTGAACAGGGTAATGAAGCTTTCTTT
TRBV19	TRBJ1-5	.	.	CASKREGGRTYSNQPQHF	TGTGCCAGTAAGAGGGAAGGTGGGCGGACTTATAGCAATCAGCCCCAGCATTTT
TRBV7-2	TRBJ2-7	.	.	CASSPSSYEQYF	TGTGCCAGCAGCCCCAGCTCCTACGAGCAGTACTTC
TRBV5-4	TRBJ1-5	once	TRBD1	CASSFQGAEQPQHF	TGTGCCAGCAGCTTCCAGGGGGCTGAGCAGCCCCAGCATTTT
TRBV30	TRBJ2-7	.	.	CAWSAGGSWSYEQYF	TGTGCCTGGAGTGCGGGCGGGTCGTGGTCCTACGAGCAGTACTTC
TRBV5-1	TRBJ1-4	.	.	CASSLLGRGEKLFF	TGCGCCAGCAGCTTGCTGGGTCGGGGGGAAAAACTGTTTTTT
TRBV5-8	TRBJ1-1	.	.	CASRPSDRNTEAFF	TGTGCCAGCAGGCCAAGCGACAGGAACACTGAAGCTTTCTTT
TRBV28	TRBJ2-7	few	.	CASSFLAPSDSEQYF	TGTGCCAGCAGTTTTCTTGCGCCCTCCGACAGCGAGCAGTACTTC
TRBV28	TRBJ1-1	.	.	CASSLVSRVSEAFF	TGTGCCAGCAGTTTAGTATCCAGGGTCTCTGAAGCTTTCTTT
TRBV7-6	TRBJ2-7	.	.	CASSTDSYEQYF	TGTGCCAGCAGCACGGACAGCTACGAGCAGTACTTC
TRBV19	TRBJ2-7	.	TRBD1	CASSMGGQGIYEQYF	TGTGCCAGTAGTATGGGGGGACAGGGGATCTACGAGCAGTACTTC
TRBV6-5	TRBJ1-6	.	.	CASSYGGEGSLHF	TGTGCCAGCAGTTACGGAGGGGAAGGGTCCCTCCACTTT
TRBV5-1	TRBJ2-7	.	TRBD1	CASSLGLTGFDEQYF	TGCGCCAGCAGCTTGGGTTTGACAGGGTTCGACGAGCAGTACTTC
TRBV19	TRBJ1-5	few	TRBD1	CASSQTGGNQPQHF	TGTGCCAGTTCTCAGACAGGGGGCAATCAGCCCCAGCATTTT
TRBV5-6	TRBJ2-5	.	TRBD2	CASSQHLAGGWDF	TGTGCCAGCAGCCAACATCTAGCGGGAGGATGGGACTTC
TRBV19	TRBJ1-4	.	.	CASSNRQALNEKLFF	TGTGCCAGTAGTAACCGACAGGCCCTAAATGAAAAACTGTTTTTT
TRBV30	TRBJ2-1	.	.	CAYTGTSVSYNEQFF	TGTGCCTACACCGGGACATCGGTTTCCTACAATGAGCAGTTCTTC
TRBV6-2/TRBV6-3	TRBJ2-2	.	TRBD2	CASSPRLAGPKNTGELFF	TGTGCCAGCAGCCCGAGGCTAGCGGGACCTAAAAACACCGGGGAGCTGTTTTTT
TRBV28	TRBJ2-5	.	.	CASSLSTRGYRETQETQYF	TGTGCCAGCAGTTTATCGACTCGGGGTTATCGGGAGACACAAGAGACCCAGTACTTC
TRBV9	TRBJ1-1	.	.	CASSPGGARTEAFF	TGTGCCAGCAGCCCTGGCGGGGCTAGGACTGAAGCTTTCTTT
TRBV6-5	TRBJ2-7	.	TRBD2	CASSYRTSGSREQYF	TGTGCCAGCAGTTACAGGACTAGCGGGAGTCGCGAGCAGTACTTC
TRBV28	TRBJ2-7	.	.	CASITVGEQYF	TGTGCCAGCATCACAGTAGGCGAGCAGTACTTC